Listed below are T cell receptor beta chains from one sample, sequenced in a study of radiotherapy plus CTLA-4 blockade in lung cancer. Using immunoSEQ multiplex PCR, the repertoire was profiled, and TCRdb retains in-frame clones only, with some absent. The data hold about 53,000 clones, with almost 85% observed a single time. Specimen: peripheral blood, collected from a patient treated with radiotherapy plus ipilimumab. These receptors all come from a human donor with non-small cell lung cancer whose response to radiotherapy plus ipilimumab could not be evaluated. The CDR3 runs from the conserved cysteine through the conserved F or W. The D gene is left open where the match is weak. Some rows mark clone size as missing; the rest say once, few, many or name a class of expanded clone.

>TRBD1|TRBJ2-7|TRBV6-5|NA
CASSPGQGKIYEQYF
TGTGCCAGCAGTCCGGGACAGGGGAAAATTTACGAGCAGTACTTC
>NA|TRBJ1-5|TRBV10-2|once
CASSEAGLKDQPQHF
TGCGCCAGCAGTGAAGCCGGGTTGAAGGATCAGCCCCAGCATTTT
>NA|TRBJ2-1|TRBV11-2|NA
CASSLGSGSYNEQFF
TGTGCCAGCAGCTTGGGGAGCGGATCTTACAATGAGCAGTTCTTC
>NA|TRBJ1-5|TRBV28|NA
CASTSRVSAQPQHF
TGTGCCAGCACCTCGCGAGTCTCCGCTCAGCCCCAGCATTTT
>TRBD1|TRBJ1-2|TRBV28|once
CASSFPRQGGANYGYTF
TGTGCCAGCAGTTTTCCGCGACAGGGAGGAGCTAACTATGGCTACACCTTC
>NA|TRBJ1-1|TRBV19|NA
CASMDRSGTEAFF
TGTGCCAGTATGGACAGATCCGGCACTGAAGCTTTCTTT
>NA|TRBJ1-4|TRBV27|NA
CASSLRASPTNEKLFF
TGTGCCAGCAGTTTGCGGGCCAGCCCAACTAATGAAAAACTGTTTTTT
>TRBD2|TRBJ2-2|TRBV4-1|once
CASSPSGTNTGELFF
TGCGCCAGCAGCCCTAGCGGAACGAACACCGGGGAGCTGTTTTTT
>TRBD2|TRBJ2-7|TRBV7-2|NA
CASSLGLGGGSSYEQYF
TGTGCCAGCAGCTTAGGGTTAGGCGGGGGAAGCTCCTACGAGCAGTACTTC
>TRBD1|TRBJ1-2|TRBV19|NA
CASSLAGQVNGYTF
TGTGCCAGTAGCTTGGCAGGACAGGTGAACGGCTACACCTTC
>NA|TRBJ2-7|TRBV5-1|NA
CASSPRTGSSYEQYF
TGCGCCAGCAGCCCCCGGACTGGGAGCTCCTACGAGCAGTACTTC
>TRBD2|TRBJ2-4|TRBV28|NA
CASSAWNSGGAKNIQYF
TGTGCCAGCAGTGCCTGGAATAGCGGGGGGGCCAAAAACATTCAGTACTTC
>TRBD1|TRBJ1-3|TRBV5-6|NA
CASSQTGLLSGNTIYF
TGTGCCAGCAGCCAGACAGGGCTTCTCTCTGGAAACACCATATATTTT
>NA|TRBJ2-7|TRBV2|NA
CASSIAAEQYF
TGTGCCAGCAGCATAGCGGCCGAGCAGTACTTC
>NA|TRBJ2-4|TRBV27|NA
CASRRGGEGNIQYF
TGTGCCAGCAGACGAGGCGGTGAGGGAAACATTCAGTACTTC
>TRBD1|TRBJ1-2|TRBV28|NA
CASRIGGARLSGTSDYGYTF
TGTGCCAGCAGGATAGGGGGCGCAAGGCTATCGGGAACCTCTGACTATGGCTACACCTTC
>TRBD1|TRBJ2-7|TRBV19|NA
CASRPTGTGIYEQYF
TGTGCCAGTAGACCCACCGGGACAGGGATCTACGAGCAGTACTTC
>NA|TRBJ2-7|TRBV19|medium-sized
CASSFGTNKGEQYF
TGTGCCAGTTCCTTCGGGACAAACAAAGGGGAGCAGTACTTC
>NA|TRBJ1-5|TRBV19|once
CASSIGDLRGGQPQHF
TGTGCCAGTAGTATAGGGGACTTGCGGGGTGGCCAGCCCCAGCATTTT
>NA|TRBJ2-7|TRBV7-8|NA
CASTQGGIIYEQYF
TGTGCCAGCACCCAGGGTGGCATAATCTACGAGCAGTACTTC
>TRBD1|TRBJ1-2|TRBV27|NA
CASSPLAGGYGYTF
TGTGCCAGCAGCCCCTTGGCAGGGGGTTATGGCTACACCTTC
>TRBD2|TRBJ2-7|TRBV27|NA
CASRTLAGVGNEQYF
TGTGCCAGCAGGACACTAGCGGGAGTAGGAAACGAGCAGTACTTC
>NA|TRBJ2-5|TRBV21-1|NA
CASSKERGRGLEETQYF
TGTGCCAGCAGCAAAGAGAGGGGCAGGGGGCTGGAAGAGACCCAGTACTTC
>TRBD2|TRBJ2-3|TRBV7-2|NA
CASSGYSGRSDTQYF
TGTGCCAGCAGCGGATATAGCGGGAGGTCAGATACGCAGTATTTT
>TRBD2|TRBJ2-7|TRBV28|NA
CASTTSSGRIHEQYF
TGTGCCAGCACCACATCTAGCGGGAGAATCCACGAGCAGTACTTC
>TRBD1|TRBJ2-4|TRBV28|once
CASSSPGQGGNIQYF
TGTGCCAGCAGTTCCCCGGGACAGGGGGGAAACATTCAGTACTTC
>NA|TRBJ1-2|TRBV5-4|NA
CASSLGAGDGYTF
TGTGCCAGCAGCTTGGGGGCAGGGGATGGCTACACCTTC
>TRBD1|TRBJ2-7|TRBV28|NA
CASRGLPYEQYF
TGTGCCTCCAGGGGGCTCCCCTACGAGCAGTACTTC
>NA|TRBJ2-1|TRBV18|few
CASSPLTGDNEQFF
TGTGCCAGCTCACCCCTTACGGGGGACAATGAGCAGTTCTTC
>TRBD1|TRBJ2-5|TRBV30|NA
CAWSADREETQYF
TGTGCCTGGAGTGCTGACAGGGAAGAGACCCAGTACTTC
>NA|TRBJ2-1|TRBV7-3|NA
CASSLGRHNEQFF
TGTGCCAGCAGCTTGGGCAGACACAATGAGCAGTTCTTC
>NA|TRBJ1-5|TRBV5-6|NA
CASSYGLLQPQHF
TGTGCCAGCAGCTACGGACTACTACAGCCCCAGCATTTT
>NA|TRBJ1-1|TRBV15|NA
CATSRGQNTEAFF
TGTGCCACCAGCAGAGGACAGAACACTGAAGCTTTCTTT
>NA|TRBJ1-2|TRBV20-1|once
CSTPDRDGYTF
TGCAGTACCCCGGACAGAGATGGCTACACCTTC
>TRBD2|TRBJ2-7|TRBV15|NA
CATSRDSQRGDYEQYF
TGTGCCACCAGCAGAGATAGCCAGCGGGGGGACTACGAGCAGTACTTC
>TRBD1|TRBJ1-2|TRBV6-6|few
CASRDRLEHYGYTF
TGTGCCAGCAGGGACAGGCTGGAACACTATGGCTACACCTTC
>NA|TRBJ2-1|TRBV4-3|NA
CASSQQLAVPYNEQFF
TGCGCCAGCAGCCAACAACTAGCAGTCCCCTACAATGAGCAGTTCTTC
>NA|TRBJ2-4|TRBV9|NA
CASSVGPKNIQYF
TGTGCCAGCAGCGTAGGGCCCAAAAACATTCAGTACTTC
>TRBD1|TRBJ1-1|TRBV4-2|NA
CASSQPDRGQKGAFF
TGTGCCAGCAGCCAACCCGACAGGGGGCAAAAGGGAGCTTTCTTT
>TRBD1|TRBJ2-4|TRBV4-2|NA
CASSRDRGENIQYF
TGTGCCAGCAGCCGAGACAGGGGTGAAAACATTCAGTACTTC
>NA|TRBJ2-3|TRBV5-1|NA
CASSEVTSTDTQYF
TGCGCCAGCAGCGAGGTAACTAGCACAGATACGCAGTATTTT
>TRBD1|TRBJ1-1|TRBV28|NA
CASSRGQGGAFF
TGTGCCAGCAGCCGAGGACAGGGGGGCGCTTTCTTT
>TRBD1|TRBJ2-4|TRBV7-2|NA
CASSQTDRGAKNIQYF
TGTGCCAGCAGCCAAACGGACAGGGGGGCCAAAAACATTCAGTACTTC
>NA|TRBJ1-2|TRBV27|NA
CASSLGVGEGVRGYTF
TGTGCCAGCAGTTTAGGCGTAGGGGAGGGGGTGAGAGGCTACACCTTC
>NA|TRBJ2-7|TRBV18|NA
CASSRGGGGYEQYF
TGTGCCAGCTCACGAGGAGGGGGCGGCTACGAGCAGTACTTC
>NA|TRBJ2-3|TRBV4-3|NA
CASSQVLATSTDTQYF
TGCGCCAGCAGCCAAGTGCTGGCAACGAGCACAGATACGCAGTATTTT
>NA|TRBJ1-1|TRBV7-2|NA
CASSLRGLDTEAFF
TGTGCCAGCAGCCTCAGGGGTTTAGACACTGAAGCTTTCTTT
>NA|TRBJ1-3|TRBV27|NA
CASSRRGRRENTIYF
TGTGCCAGCAGTCGCCGCGGCAGGAGGGAAAACACCATATATTTT
>TRBD1|TRBJ1-4|TRBV5-4|NA
CASSSGQPNEKLFF
TGTGCCAGCAGCTCGGGACAGCCTAATGAAAAACTGTTTTTT